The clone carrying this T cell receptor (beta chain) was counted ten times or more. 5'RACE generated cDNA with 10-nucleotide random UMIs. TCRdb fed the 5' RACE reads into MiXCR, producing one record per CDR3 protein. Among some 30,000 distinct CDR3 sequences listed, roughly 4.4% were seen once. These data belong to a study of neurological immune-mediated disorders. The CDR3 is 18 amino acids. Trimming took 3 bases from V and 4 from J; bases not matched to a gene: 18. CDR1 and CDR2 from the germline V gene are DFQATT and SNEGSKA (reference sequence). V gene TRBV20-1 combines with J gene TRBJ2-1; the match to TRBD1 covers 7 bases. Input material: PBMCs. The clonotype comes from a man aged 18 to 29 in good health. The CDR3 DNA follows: TGCAGTGCTAGGATACTCAAAATTGACAGGGCGCTTTACAATGAGCAGTTCTTC. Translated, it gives CSARILKIDRALYNEQFF.